This entry is about one T cell receptor (beta chain). What this receptor recognizes is not known. No much larger clone is present one base from it, and per-base qualities are unavailable. This specimen belongs to a study of blood T cell repertoires in COVID-19 (dated by TCRdb to the early 2020s). About the study as a whole: The collaborator samples originated in the United States, Italy and Spain and spanned the acute and convalescent phases of COVID-19. The prospective study material was composed of cDNA or gDNA derived from T cells, B-cell-depleted T cells, or PBMCs. Deeply sampled blood TCRbeta repertoires from subjects exposed to, actively infected with, or recovered from COVID-19 were included in the dataset. A freely available public database, intended as a resource for researchers studying the immune response to SARS-CoV-2, is where the repertoires were released. A de-identified subject ID, COVID-19 status, age in years and sex were almost always included in the sample metadata. Samples came from the ongoing ImmuneRACE study (first 160 participants) plus 1,254 subjects from 6 global collaborators. Where HLA class I and class II types were available, the types were taken from metadata supplied by the sample provider, not from assay-based typing.

Broader findings and caveats from the paper: The amount of clinical and demographic metadata varied by source and participant and was provided uncurated.

Enrolling through a virtual design, the prospective study's participants ranged in age from roughly 18 to 90 years and lived across 24 United States geographic areas. Cohort assignment in the prospective study relied on participant-reported clinical history from a screening survey and a study questionnaire. For ImmuneRACE Cohort 3, a participant was defined as recovered based on two consecutive negative NP/OP PCR tests, clearance by a healthcare professional, or resolution of symptoms. In the prospective study, whole blood, serum and a nasopharyngeal or oropharyngeal swab were collected from each participant by mobile phlebotomists. Participants in the prospective study had the option to provide additional blood draws and questionnaires over a roughly 2-month period. Prospective study blood samples were shipped either frozen or at room temperature before DNA extraction. The immunoSEQ Assay, a bias-controlled multiplex PCR, was used to amplify TCRbeta CDR3 regions from genomic DNA. The original pipeline was this. Nucleated cell counts per sample were estimated from amplification of reference gene primers within the assay. To quantify the absolute abundance of each unique TCRbeta CDR3 rearrangement, sequence reads were collapsed and filtered. Productive Simpson clonality was computed per sample as the square root of Simpson's diversity index over productive rearrangements. TCRdb retrieved this table from immuneACCESS and kept in-frame rearrangements only. Not all clones are present; in checked studies, unresolved V genes account for under half, and no reason is known for the remainder. V and J calls and clone size are given by that table; D and trimming were obtained from the DNA. The sample has about 160,000 clones on record, roughly 90% of them singletons. The ten largest clonotypes hold about 6.3% of the sample.

The germline V gene specifies SGHRS as CDR1 and YFSETQ as CDR2. The cysteine opens and the phenylalanine closes a CDR3 of 12 amino acids. Kept here is only the CDR3 DNA, which spans 36 bases and is read in frame from base 1. Trimming takes 7 bases from V and 4 bases from J, and the germline ends sit 9 bases apart. The chain links TRBV5-1 with TRBJ2-1, with an unclear D gene assignment. Input material: PBMCs or T cells enriched from blood (not recorded which). This receptor was taken from a woman in her fifties or sixties who had recovered from COVID-19. The CDR3 reads as follows: CASRTDYNEQFF. The nucleotide sequence reads as follows: TGCGCCAGCCGCACAGATTACAATGAGCAGTTCTTC.